This T cell receptor beta chain emerged from a study of shared clonotypes between healthy human individuals. Study details: Two female and three male donors aged 18 to 49 were enrolled. Three plates were used per donor for CD4 naive, three for CD4 memory, two for CD8 naive and one for CD8 memory.

The sorted-subset replicate PCRs were given 150 to 250 ng DNA, which is approximately 30,000 T cell genomes. The repertoire was sequenced with immunoSEQ multiplex PCR; TCRdb's copy has only in-frame clones and lacks some. Of about 2.4 million clones listed, 93% are singletons. Concerning this clone: Antigen unknown.

Study findings and constraints: Large depth notwithstanding, sorted-subset sequencing proved incomplete by rarefaction.

The sample taken for sequencing was naive CD4+ T cells from PBMCs. The subset: CD45RA+ positively selected. The sequence came from a man in his late teens or twenties in good health. Some clones in this sample may be carry-over from other donors' samples.

CDR3 sequence reads: CASSEATGGYEQYF. CDR3 bases: TGCGCCAGCAGTGAGGCGACAGGGGGCTACGAGCAGTACTTC. The V and J genes are TRBV10-1 and TRBJ2-7, with TRBD1 matching over 9 bases. Per the germline V gene, CDR1 is WNHNN and CDR2 is SYGVQD (reference sequence). The CDR3 runs to 14 residues. The trim removed 2 bases at V and 3 bases at J, leaving 2 bases unmatched.